The table lists the clone carrying this TCR beta chain with a few counts. Its antigen is not known. The PCR contained 60 Vbeta and 13 Jbeta primers. The method was immunoSEQ multiplex PCR; TCRdb's version includes in-frame clones alone and lacks a portion of them. This sample has 82,000 or so clones, with about 9.4% found just once. This sample is drawn from a study of cytomegalovirus exposure and HLA in healthy donors. V was cut by 0 bases and J by 0 bases, with 8 bases left in between. Germline values: CDR1 MNHNY, CDR2 SVGAGI (reference sequence). The CDR3 sequence is 16 residues long. Findings of the study overall: Presence/absence analyses treated sequencing depth as roughly uniform across donors. TCR beta chains numbering roughly 150 were designated cytomegalovirus-associated. Reports indicate that TCR beta sequences accurately predicted the HLA-A and HLA-B alleles of most subjects. Later on, an analysis tied over 15,000 TCR beta sequences to HLA alleles at 0.05 false discovery rate.

The sequenced sample consisted of PBMCs. The V gene is TRBV6-6, the J gene TRBJ2-2; D unresolved. The TCR sequence derives from a man between 60 and 75 years old in good health and CMV-seropositive. CDR3 region: CASSYSRQANTGELFF. CDR3 nucleotides: TGTGCCAGCAGTTACTCGAGACAAGCGAACACCGGGGAGCTGTTTTTT.